These T cell receptor beta chains were read from a single sample in a study of cytotoxic CD8 clonotypes in ibrutinib-treated CLL. Clones were sequenced by immunoSEQ multiplex PCR, and TCRdb holds only the in-frame ones, with some missing. Found here are about 130,000 clones, around four fifths of them singletons; the top ten hold 3.3%. The sample in question was PBMCs, obtained after 24 months of ibrutinib treatment. These receptors all stem from a human donor with chronic lymphocytic leukemia. Both conserved end residues are part of each CDR3. Each record gives: D gene, V gene, clone size, J gene, CDR3 DNA, CDR3 protein. A D gene is named only where the DNA matches it firmly. Size values are once, few and many counts, or a class for expanded clones, and some rows have none.

NA	TRBV6-5	NA	TRBJ1-2	TGTGCCAGCACCACCGGTCCGGGAATGGGCTACACCTTC	CASTTGPGMGYTF
TRBD1	TRBV6-6	NA	TRBJ1-5	TGTGCCAGCAGCAACCCACAGGGGCACCAGCCCCAGCATTTT	CASSNPQGHQPQHF
NA	TRBV7-9	NA	TRBJ1-4	TGTGCCAGCAGCTGGGGTAGGAGGCCGGAAGGGGAAAAACTGTTTTTT	CASSWGRRPEGEKLFF
TRBD1	TRBV2	NA	TRBJ2-7	TGTGCCAGCAAACAGGACAGGGGGAACTTCTACGAGCAGTACTTC	CASKQDRGNFYEQYF
TRBD1	TRBV19	NA	TRBJ1-5	TGTGCCAGTAGTATCGTCTGGGACAGGGCATACAATCAGCCCCAGCATTTT	CASSIVWDRAYNQPQHF
NA	TRBV6-1	NA	TRBJ1-4	TGTGCCAGCAGGGAGTTAGGGCTTAATGAAAAACTGTTTTTT	CASRELGLNEKLFF
NA	TRBV7-9	NA	TRBJ2-2	TGTGCCAGCAGCTGGGGAGGCCGAACCGGGGGGGAGCTGTTTTTT	CASSWGGRTGGELFF
TRBD1	TRBV19	once	TRBJ2-6	TGTGCCAGTAGTAGGGCAGGGGGTGGAGGGGCCAACGTCCTGACTTTC	CASSRAGGGGANVLTF
NA	TRBV9	few	TRBJ1-3	TGTGCCAGCAGCTCACGACCCGGGACACCTTTCTCTGGAAACACCATATATTTT	CASSSRPGTPFSGNTIYF
NA	TRBV6-6	NA	TRBJ2-7	TGTGCCAGCAGTTTAGTCCCACACGAGCAGTACTTC	CASSLVPHEQYF
NA	TRBV6-1	NA	TRBJ1-1	TGTGCCAGCAGTGATTTGGTGAACACTGAAGCTTTCTTT	CASSDLVNTEAFF
NA	TRBV14	NA	TRBJ1-2	TGTGCCAGCCGCCTGAATGGACTCTATGGCTACACCTTC	CASRLNGLYGYTF
NA	TRBV19	NA	TRBJ1-5	TGTGCCAGTGGAGGGGTTAGCAATCAGCCCCAGCATTTT	CASGGVSNQPQHF
NA	TRBV7-2	once	TRBJ2-1	TGTGCCAGCAGCTTAAGATCATCGGGGTCAGTGAATGAGCAGTTCTTC	CASSLRSSGSVNEQFF
TRBD1	TRBV19	NA	TRBJ1-1	TGTGCCAGTAGTACTACAGGGGGGGCTGAAGCTTTCTTT	CASSTTGGAEAFF